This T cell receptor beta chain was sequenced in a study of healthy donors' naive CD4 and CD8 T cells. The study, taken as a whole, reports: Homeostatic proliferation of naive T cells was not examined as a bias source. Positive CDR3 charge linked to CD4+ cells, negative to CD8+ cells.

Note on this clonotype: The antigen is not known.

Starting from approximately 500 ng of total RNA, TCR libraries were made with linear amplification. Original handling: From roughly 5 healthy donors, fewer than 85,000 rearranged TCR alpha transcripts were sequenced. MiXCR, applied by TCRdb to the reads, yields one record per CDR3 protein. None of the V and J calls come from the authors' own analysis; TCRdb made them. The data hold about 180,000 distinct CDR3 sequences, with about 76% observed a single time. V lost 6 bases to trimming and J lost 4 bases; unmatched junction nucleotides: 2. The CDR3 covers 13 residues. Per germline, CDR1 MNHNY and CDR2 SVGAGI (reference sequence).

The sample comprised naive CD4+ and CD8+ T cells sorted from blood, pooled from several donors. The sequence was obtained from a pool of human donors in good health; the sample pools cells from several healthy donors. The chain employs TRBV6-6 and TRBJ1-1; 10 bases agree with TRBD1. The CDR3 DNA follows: TGTGCCAGCAGCGGGACAGGGGTCACTGAAGCTTTCTTT. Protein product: CASSGTGVTEAFF.